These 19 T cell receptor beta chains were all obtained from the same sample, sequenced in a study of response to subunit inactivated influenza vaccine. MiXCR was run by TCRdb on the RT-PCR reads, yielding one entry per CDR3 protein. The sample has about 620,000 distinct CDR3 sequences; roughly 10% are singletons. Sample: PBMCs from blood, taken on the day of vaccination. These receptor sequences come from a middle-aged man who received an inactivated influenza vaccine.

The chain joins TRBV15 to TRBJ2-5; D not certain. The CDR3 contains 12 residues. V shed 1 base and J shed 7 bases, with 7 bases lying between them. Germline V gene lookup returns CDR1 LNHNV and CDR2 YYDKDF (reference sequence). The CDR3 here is CATSRVQATQYF. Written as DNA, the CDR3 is TGTGCCACCAGCAGAGTCCAGGCGACCCAGTACTTC.

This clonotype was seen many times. For the CDR3, the DNA is TGCGCCAGCAGCTTGGACTATAATTCACCCCTCCACTTT. Translating it yields CASSLDYNSPLHF. V is TRBV5-1 and J is TRBJ1-6; D ambiguous. Germline assignment: CDR1 SGHRS and CDR2 YFSETQ. The CDR3 contains 13 residues. The V end was cut by 0 bases, the J end by 3 bases, with 1 base between.

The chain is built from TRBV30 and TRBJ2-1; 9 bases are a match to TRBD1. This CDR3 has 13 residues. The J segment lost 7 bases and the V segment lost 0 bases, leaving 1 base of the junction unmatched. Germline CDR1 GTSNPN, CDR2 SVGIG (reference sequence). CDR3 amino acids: CAWSVGQGNEQFF. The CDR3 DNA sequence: TGTGCCTGGAGTGTGGGACAGGGAAATGAGCAGTTCTTC.

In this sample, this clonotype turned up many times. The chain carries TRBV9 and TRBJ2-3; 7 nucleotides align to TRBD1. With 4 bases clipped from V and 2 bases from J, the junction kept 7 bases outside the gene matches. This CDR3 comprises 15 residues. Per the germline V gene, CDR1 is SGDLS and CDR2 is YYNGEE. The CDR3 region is CASSSDRDVTDTQYF. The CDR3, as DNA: TGTGCCAGCAGCTCAGACAGGGATGTCACAGATACGCAGTATTTT.

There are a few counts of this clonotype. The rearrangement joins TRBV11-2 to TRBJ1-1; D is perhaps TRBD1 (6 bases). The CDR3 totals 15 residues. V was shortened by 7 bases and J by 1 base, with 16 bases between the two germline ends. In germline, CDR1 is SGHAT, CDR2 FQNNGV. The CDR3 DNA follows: TGTGCCAGCACCTTCCGCCCGGGACAGAACACTGAAGCTTTCTTT. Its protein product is CASTFRPGQNTEAFF.

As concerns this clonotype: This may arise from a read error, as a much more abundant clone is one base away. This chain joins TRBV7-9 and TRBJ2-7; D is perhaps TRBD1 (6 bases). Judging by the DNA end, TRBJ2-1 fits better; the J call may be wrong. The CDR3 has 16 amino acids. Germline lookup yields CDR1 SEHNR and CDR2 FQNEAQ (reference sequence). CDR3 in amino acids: CASSNGQFFLSYEQFF. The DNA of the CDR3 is TGTGCCAGCAGCAACGGACAGTTTTTCCTCTCCTACGAGCAGTTCTTC.

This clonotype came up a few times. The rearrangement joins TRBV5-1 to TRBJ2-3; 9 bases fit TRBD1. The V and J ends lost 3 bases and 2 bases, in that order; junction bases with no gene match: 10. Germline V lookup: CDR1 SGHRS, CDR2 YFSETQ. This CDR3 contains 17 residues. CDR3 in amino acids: CASSSGKGQGLTDTQYF. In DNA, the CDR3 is TGCGCCAGCAGCTCCGGCAAGGGACAGGGTCTCACAGATACGCAGTATTTT.

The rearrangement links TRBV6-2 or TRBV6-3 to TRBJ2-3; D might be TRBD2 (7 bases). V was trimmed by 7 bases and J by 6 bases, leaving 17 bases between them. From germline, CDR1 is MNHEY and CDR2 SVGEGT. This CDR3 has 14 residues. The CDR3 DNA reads TGTGCCAGCAAGGGAGGGGGGGCCAGGGATACGCAGTATTTT. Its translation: CASKGGGARDTQYF.

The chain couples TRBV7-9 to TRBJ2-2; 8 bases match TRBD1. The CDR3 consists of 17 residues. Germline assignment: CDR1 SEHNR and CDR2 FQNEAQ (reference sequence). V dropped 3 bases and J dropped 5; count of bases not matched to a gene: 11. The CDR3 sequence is CASSFGSAGGATGELFF. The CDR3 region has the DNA TGTGCCAGCAGCTTTGGATCGGCAGGGGGCGCGACCGGGGAGCTGTTTTTT.

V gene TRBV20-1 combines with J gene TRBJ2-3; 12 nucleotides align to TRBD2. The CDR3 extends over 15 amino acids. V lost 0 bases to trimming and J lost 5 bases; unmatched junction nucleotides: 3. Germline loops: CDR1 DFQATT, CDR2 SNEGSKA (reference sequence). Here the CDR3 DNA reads TGCAGTGCTAGAGATCCTAGCGGGAGGGGAGATACGCAGTATTTT. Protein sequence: CSARDPSGRGDTQYF.

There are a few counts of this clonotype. CDR3 sequence: CASSPPGGNTEAFF. DNA for the CDR3: TGTGCCAGCTCACCACCGGGAGGGAACACTGAAGCTTTCTTT. V usage is TRBV18 and J usage is TRBJ1-1; D remains ambiguous. There are 14 residues in the CDR3. Trimming cost V 0 bases and J 1 base, with 6 bases left between them. Germline V gene lookup returns CDR1 KGHSH and CDR2 LQKENI.

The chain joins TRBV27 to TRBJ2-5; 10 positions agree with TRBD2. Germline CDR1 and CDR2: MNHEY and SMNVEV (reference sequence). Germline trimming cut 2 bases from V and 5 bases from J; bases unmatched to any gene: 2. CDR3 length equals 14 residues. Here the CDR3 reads CASSLLAGVETQYF. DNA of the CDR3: TGTGCCAGCAGTTTACTAGCGGGAGTTGAGACCCAGTACTTC.

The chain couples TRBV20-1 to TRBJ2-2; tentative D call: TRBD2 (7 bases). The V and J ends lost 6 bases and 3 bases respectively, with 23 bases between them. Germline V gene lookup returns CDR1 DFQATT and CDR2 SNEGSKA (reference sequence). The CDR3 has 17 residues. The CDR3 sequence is CSAQEGRGPTDTGELFF. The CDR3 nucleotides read TGCAGTGCCCAAGAGGGGCGGGGGCCCACGGACACCGGGGAGCTGTTTTTT.

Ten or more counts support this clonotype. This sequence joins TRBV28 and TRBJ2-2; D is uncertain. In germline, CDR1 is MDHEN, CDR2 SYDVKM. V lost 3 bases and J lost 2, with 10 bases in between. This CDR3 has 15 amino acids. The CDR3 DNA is TGTGCCAGCAGTTTGTACAGACTTAACACCGGGGAGCTGTTTTTT. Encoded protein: CASSLYRLNTGELFF. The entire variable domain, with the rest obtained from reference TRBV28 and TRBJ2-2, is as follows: DVKVTQSSRYLVKRTGEKVFLECVQDMDHENMFWYRQDPGLGLRLIYFSYDVKMKEKGDIPEGYSVSREKKERFSLILESASTNQTSMYLCASSLYRLNTGELFFGEGSRLTVL.

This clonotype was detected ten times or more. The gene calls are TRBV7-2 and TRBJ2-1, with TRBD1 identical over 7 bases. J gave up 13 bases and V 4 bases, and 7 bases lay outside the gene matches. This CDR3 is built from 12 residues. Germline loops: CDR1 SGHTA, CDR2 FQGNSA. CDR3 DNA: TGTGCCAGCAGCTCACCAACAGGGGTACAGTTCTTC. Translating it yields CASSSPTGVQFF.

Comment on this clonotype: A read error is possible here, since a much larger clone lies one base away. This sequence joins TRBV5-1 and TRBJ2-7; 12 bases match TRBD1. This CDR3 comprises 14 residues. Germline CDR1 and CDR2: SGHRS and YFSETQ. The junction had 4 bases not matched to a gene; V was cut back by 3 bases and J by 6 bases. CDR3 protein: CASSWGTGGGEQYF. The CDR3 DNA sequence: TGCGCCAGCAGCTGGGGGACAGGGGGCGGCGAGCAGTACTTC.

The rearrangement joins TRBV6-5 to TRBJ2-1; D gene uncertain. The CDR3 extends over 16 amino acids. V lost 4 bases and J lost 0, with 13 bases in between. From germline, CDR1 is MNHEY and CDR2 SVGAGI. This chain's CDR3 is CASSSPSLSSYNEQFF. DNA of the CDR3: TGTGCCAGCAGTTCTCCCTCCCTGAGCTCCTACAATGAGCAGTTCTTC.

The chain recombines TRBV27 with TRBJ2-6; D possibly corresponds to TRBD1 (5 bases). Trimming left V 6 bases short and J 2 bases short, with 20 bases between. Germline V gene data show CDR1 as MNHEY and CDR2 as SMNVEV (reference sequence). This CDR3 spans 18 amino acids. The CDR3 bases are TGTGCCAGCAGACGTGGCTTGGGGCGCCAAGCTGGGGCCAACGTCCTGACTTTC. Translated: CASRRGLGRQAGANVLTF.

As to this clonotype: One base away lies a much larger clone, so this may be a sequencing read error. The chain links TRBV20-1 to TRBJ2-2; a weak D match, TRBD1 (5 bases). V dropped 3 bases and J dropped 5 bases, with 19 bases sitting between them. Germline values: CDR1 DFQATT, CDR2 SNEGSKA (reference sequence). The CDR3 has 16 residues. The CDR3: CSASTTVQGWTGELFF. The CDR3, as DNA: TGCAGTGCTAGTACAACGGTCCAGGGCTGGACCGGGGAGCTGTTTTTT.